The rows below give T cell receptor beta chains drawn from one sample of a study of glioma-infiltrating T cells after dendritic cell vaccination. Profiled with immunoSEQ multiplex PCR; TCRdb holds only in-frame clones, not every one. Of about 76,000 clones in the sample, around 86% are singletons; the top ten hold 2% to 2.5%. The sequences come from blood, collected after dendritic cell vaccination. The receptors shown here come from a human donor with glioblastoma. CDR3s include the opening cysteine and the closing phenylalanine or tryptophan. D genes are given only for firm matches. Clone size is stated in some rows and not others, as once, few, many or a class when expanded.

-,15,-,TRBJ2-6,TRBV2,TGTGCCAGCAGCCCCGACGGGTTCGGGGCCAACGTCCTGACTTTC,CASSPDGFGANVLTF
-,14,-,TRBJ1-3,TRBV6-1,TGTGCCAGCAGTGAAGCAGGGGCTGGAAACACCATATATTTT,CASSEAGAGNTIYF
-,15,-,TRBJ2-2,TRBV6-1,TGTGCCAGCACCAAAGGGCAGGGAGGCACCGGGGAGCTGTTTTTT,CASTKGQGGTGELFF
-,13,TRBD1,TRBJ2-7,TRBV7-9,TGTGCCAGCAGCGGACAGGGAACCTACGAGCAGTACTTC,CASSGQGTYEQYF
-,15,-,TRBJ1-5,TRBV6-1,TGTGCCAGCACAACAGGGCCCTCGGGCAATCAGCCCCAGCATTTT,CASTTGPSGNQPQHF
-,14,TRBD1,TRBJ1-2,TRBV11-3,TGTGCCAGCAGACACAGGGGGCCAGACTATGGCTACACCTTC,CASRHRGPDYGYTF
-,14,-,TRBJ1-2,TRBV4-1,TGCGCCAGCAGCCCCTCCAGGGATTTCTATGGCTACACCTTC,CASSPSRDFYGYTF
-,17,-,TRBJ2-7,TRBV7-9,TGTGCCAGCAGCTTAGGGGGTAGGGACCAGGGGTCCTACGAGCAGTACTTC,CASSLGGRDQGSYEQYF
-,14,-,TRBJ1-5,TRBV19,TGTGCCAGTAAGGAGGTAGGGAGCAATCAGCCCCAGCATTTT,CASKEVGSNQPQHF
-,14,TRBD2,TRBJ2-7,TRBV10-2,TGCGCCAGCAATTCGGCGGGGGTTCACTACGAGCAGTACTTC,CASNSAGVHYEQYF
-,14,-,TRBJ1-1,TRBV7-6,TGTGCCAGCAGCTTACAGGCGGGCGGCACTGAAGCTTTCTTT,CASSLQAGGTEAFF
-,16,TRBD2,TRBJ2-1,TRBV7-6,TGTGCCAGCAGCTTAGCCCGGGCTAGCGGCGACAATGAGCAGTTCTTC,CASSLARASGDNEQFF
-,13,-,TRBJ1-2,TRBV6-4,TGTGCCAGCAGCCCCGGAGACCTCTATGGCTACACCTTC,CASSPGDLYGYTF
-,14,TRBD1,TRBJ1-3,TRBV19,TGTGCCAGCACTCTTCGACAGGGAGAAAACACCATATATTTT,CASTLRQGENTIYF
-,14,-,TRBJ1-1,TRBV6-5,TGTGCCAGCAGTAAACTTCAGGGAAACACTGAAGCTTTCTTT,CASSKLQGNTEAFF
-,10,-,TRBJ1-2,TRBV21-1,TGTAGAGGGTTGAATTATGGCTACACCTTC,CRGLNYGYTF
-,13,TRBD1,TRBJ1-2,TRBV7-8,TGTGCCAGCAGCTACAGGGGAAACTATGGCTACACCTTC,CASSYRGNYGYTF
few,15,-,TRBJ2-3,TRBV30,TGTGCCTGGAGTGTACGGGTGGGTCACACAGATACGCAGTATTTT,CAWSVRVGHTDTQYF
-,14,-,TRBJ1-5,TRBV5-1,TGCGCCAGCAGCCCGATGGGAGGTAATCAGCCCCAGCATTTT,CASSPMGGNQPQHF
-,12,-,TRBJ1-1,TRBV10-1,TGCGCCAGGCCCCGGGAAAACACTGAAGCTTTCTTT,CARPRENTEAFF
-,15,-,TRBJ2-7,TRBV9,TGTGCCAGCAGCGTAGCGGCAGGGGAATCCTACGAGCAGTACTTC,CASSVAAGESYEQYF
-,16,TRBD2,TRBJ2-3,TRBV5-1,TGCGCCAGCAGCACCGCCGGGACTAGCGGCACAGATACGCAGTATTTT,CASSTAGTSGTDTQYF
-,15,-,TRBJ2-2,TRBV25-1,TGTGCCAGCAGTGGAGGGGGAGCGGGGACCGGGGAGCTGTTTTTT,CASSGGGAGTGELFF
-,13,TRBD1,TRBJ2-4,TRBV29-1,TGCAGCGTTGAAGATACAGGGGGCTACATTCAGTACTTC,CSVEDTGGYIQYF
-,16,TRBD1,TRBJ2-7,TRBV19,TGTGCCAGTAGTATACGACAGGGGGTATCAATCTACGAGCAGTACTTC,CASSIRQGVSIYEQYF
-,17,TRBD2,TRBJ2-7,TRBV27,TGTGCCAGCAGTTTATCGGGGACTAGCGGAAGCATATACGAGCAGTACTTC,CASSLSGTSGSIYEQYF
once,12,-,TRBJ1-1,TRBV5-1,TGCGCCAGCAGCCTCGAGGGGGTTGAAGCTTTCTTT,CASSLEGVEAFF
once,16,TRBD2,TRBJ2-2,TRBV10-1,TGCGCCAGCAGTGACCCGGGACTAGCGGGAGCCGGGGAGCTGTTTTTT,CASSDPGLAGAGELFF
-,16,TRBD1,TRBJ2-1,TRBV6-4,TGTGCCAGCAGTGACTCGGCAGGGGGCGGGTACAATGAGCAGTTCTTC,CASSDSAGGGYNEQFF
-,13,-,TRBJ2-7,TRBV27,TGTGCCAGCAGTTTGCAAGGGGCGTACGAGCAGTACTTC,CASSLQGAYEQYF
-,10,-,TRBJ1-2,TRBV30,TGTGCCTGGAGCAGCTATGGCTACACCTTC,CAWSSYGYTF
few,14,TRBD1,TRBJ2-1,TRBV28,TGTGCCAGCAGTGGGACAGGGACTTACAATGAGCAGTTCTTC,CASSGTGTYNEQFF
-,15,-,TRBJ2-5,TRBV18,TGTGCCAGCTCACGACTTTCTCATGATCAAGAGACCCAGTACTTC,CASSRLSHDQETQYF
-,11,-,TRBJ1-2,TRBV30,TGTGCCTGGAGTCCTACGGGTGGCTACACCTTC,CAWSPTGGYTF
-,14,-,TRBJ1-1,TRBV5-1,TGCGCCAGCAGCGCTACAGGATGGGACACTGAAGCTTTCTTT,CASSATGWDTEAFF
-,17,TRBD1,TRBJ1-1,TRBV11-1,TGTGCCAGCAGCCCACAGCAGGGGGCAACAGGGAACACTGAAGCTTTCTTT,CASSPQQGATGNTEAFF
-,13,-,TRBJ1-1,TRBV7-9,TGTGCCAGCAGCTTGGGGCGGACAGTTGAAGCTTTCTTT,CASSLGRTVEAFF
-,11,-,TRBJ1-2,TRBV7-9,TGTGCCAGCAGTTCGGGGGTCGGCTACACCTTC,CASSSGVGYTF
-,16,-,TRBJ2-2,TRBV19,TGTGCCAGTAGTATAGTGGCGGGTCGCGGGACCGGGGAGCTGTTTTTT,CASSIVAGRGTGELFF
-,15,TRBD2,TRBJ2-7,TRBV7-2,TGTGCCAGCAGCTTAGTAGGGCGGGGGGCCTACGAGCAGTACTTC,CASSLVGRGAYEQYF
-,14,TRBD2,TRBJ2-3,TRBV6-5,TGTGCCAGCGCCCGCGGGGGGGCTGGAGATACGCAGTATTTT,CASARGGAGDTQYF
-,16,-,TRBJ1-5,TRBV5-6,TGTGCCAGCAGCTTGGCCGGGACTGCAGATAATCAGCCCCAGCATTTT,CASSLAGTADNQPQHF
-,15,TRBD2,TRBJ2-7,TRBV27,TGTGCCAGCAGTTTATCTCCTAGCGGGATCTACGAGCAGTACTTC,CASSLSPSGIYEQYF
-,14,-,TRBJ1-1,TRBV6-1,TGTGCCAGCAGTGAGCCGCAGAAGAACACTGAAGCTTTCTTT,CASSEPQKNTEAFF
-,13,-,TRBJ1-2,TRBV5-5,TGTGCCAGCAGCCCTCAGGCTAACTATGGCTACACCTTC,CASSPQANYGYTF
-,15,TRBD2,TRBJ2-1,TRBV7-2,TGTGCCAGCAGCTCCGGGACTAGCGGCTACAATGAGCAGTTCTTC,CASSSGTSGYNEQFF
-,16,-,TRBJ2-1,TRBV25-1,TGTGCCAGCAGTGAATGGAGGGTAGCGGAGGAGAATGAGCAGTTCTTC,CASSEWRVAEENEQFF
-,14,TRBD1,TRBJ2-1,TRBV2,TGTGCCAGCACCATACAGGGGGCGCGGAATGAGCAGTTCTTC,CASTIQGARNEQFF
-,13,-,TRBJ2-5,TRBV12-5,TGTGCTAGTGGTTTGAGGGAGGTCGCGACCCAGTACTTC,CASGLREVATQYF
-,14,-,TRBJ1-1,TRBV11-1,TGTGCCAGCAGCTTGATGGACAGTAACACTGAAGCTTTCTTT,CASSLMDSNTEAFF
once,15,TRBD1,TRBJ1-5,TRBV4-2,TGTGCCAGCAGCCAAGATGGGACAGAGAATCAGCCCCAGCATTTT,CASSQDGTENQPQHF